Listed here are 10 T cell receptor beta chains from one sample, sequenced in a study of control samples from healthy donors and cancer patients. The table came from immunoSEQ multiplex PCR; TCRdb's copy has only in-frame clones and leaves some out. The sample includes about 120,000 clones, 88% seen only once; the top ten take about 2.1%. The sequencing sample was made of blood. These receptors were obtained from a woman aged 65 to 85 in good health.

This clone came up once. The chain recombines TRBV4-1 with TRBJ2-3; D remains ambiguous. CDR3 length: 14 amino acids. V was shortened by 1 base and J by 2 bases, with 7 bases between the two germline ends. CDR1 and CDR2 (germline): MGHRA, YSYEKL. The CDR3 loop reads CASSQGTTTDTQYF. The DNA of the CDR3 is TGCGCCAGCAGCCAAGGGACCACCACAGATACGCAGTATTTT.

DNA of the CDR3: TGTGCCAGCAGCCCAGGGGTTACTAATGGCTACACCTTC. Protein: CASSPGVTNGYTF. This chain links TRBV7-2 with TRBJ1-2, with D possibly matching TRBD1 (6 bases). Germline lookup yields CDR1 SGHTA and CDR2 FQGNSA. This CDR3 is built from 13 residues. The V and J ends lost 5 bases and 6 bases respectively, with 13 bases between them.

The rearrangement links TRBV3-1 (or the pseudogene TRBV3-2) to TRBJ1-2; weak D call: TRBD1 (6 bases). The germline V and J ends were trimmed by 7 bases and 4 bases, with 19 bases remaining between them. Germline assignment: CDR1 LGHDT and CDR2 YNNKEL (reference sequence). CDR3 size: 15 residues. CDR3 amino acids: CASTTGTRALYGYTF. CDR3 sequence (DNA): TGTGCCAGCACCACAGGGACTAGGGCACTCTATGGCTACACCTTC.

This chain uses TRBV7-2 with TRBJ2-1; unclear D gene. Trimming removed 1 base at V and 5 bases at J, with 6 bases between. Germline loops: CDR1 SGHTA, CDR2 FQGNSA. The CDR3 is made up of 13 amino acids. The CDR3 protein is CASSLVRNNEQFF. The CDR3 nucleotides read TGTGCCAGCAGCTTAGTGAGGAACAATGAGCAGTTCTTC.

V and J are TRBV24-1 and TRBJ2-2, with D uncertain. The germline V gene encodes CDR1 KGHDR and CDR2 SFDVKD. The CDR3 covers 14 residues. V dropped 0 bases and J dropped 6 bases, with 7 bases sitting between them. CDR3: CATSDLYQPGELFF. For the CDR3, the DNA is TGTGCCACCAGTGATTTGTACCAACCCGGGGAGCTGTTTTTT.

The rearrangement joins TRBV10-3 to TRBJ2-7; D remains unclear. The CDR3 has 16 residues. Trimming removed 4 bases at V and 4 bases at J, with 20 bases between. Per the germline V gene, CDR1 is ENHRY and CDR2 is SYGVKD. This chain's CDR3 is CAISGVPRGTIYEQYF. For the CDR3, the DNA is TGTGCCATCAGTGGGGTTCCCCGCGGAACTATATACGAGCAGTACTTC.

The chain links TRBV27 to TRBJ1-6; perhaps TRBD1 as D (5 bases). The ends were cut back, 5 bases at V and 10 bases at J, with 21 bases in the middle. This CDR3 is built from 16 residues. In germline, CDR1 is MNHEY, CDR2 SMNVEV (reference sequence). The CDR3 bases are TGTGCCAGCAGTGCAGCAGGGACCCTCGTTGCATCACCCCTCCACTTT. This sequence encodes CASSAAGTLVASPLHF.

V and J are TRBV7-3 and TRBJ1-1; D not resolved. CDR1 is SGHTA and CDR2 is FQGTGA in the germline V gene. Between the trimmed V and J ends, which lost 0 bases and 4 bases, there was a span of 15 bases. CDR3 length: 16 residues. CDR3 region: CASSLTSLGLGTEAFF. The CDR3 DNA follows: TGTGCCAGCAGCTTAACGTCGCTGGGCCTGGGCACTGAAGCTTTCTTT.

The genes are TRBV2 and TRBJ2-1; 8 nucleotides line up with TRBD2. In germline, CDR1 is SNHLY, CDR2 FYNNEI. CDR3 length equals 14 residues. J was trimmed by 1 base and V by 6 bases; bases with no gene match: 2. CDR3 nucleotides: TGTGCCAGCAGGGGGACTAGGTCCTACAATGAGCAGTTCTTC. Its protein product is CASRGTRSYNEQFF.

The chain recombines TRBV3-1 (or the pseudogene TRBV3-2) with TRBJ1-6, with a weak D call TRBD1 (5 bases). Per germline, CDR1 LGHDT and CDR2 YNNKEL (reference sequence). Trimming stripped 1 base from V and 10 bases from J, with 14 bases between. There are 15 residues in the CDR3. CDR3 region: CASSQGVREGSPLHF. The CDR3, as DNA: TGTGCCAGCAGCCAAGGGGTCAGGGAAGGCTCACCCCTCCACTTT.